The 9 T cell receptor beta chains reported below all come from one sample, sequenced in a study of blood T cell repertoires in COVID-19. TCRdb's copy holds only in-frame clones and misses some; the assay was immunoSEQ multiplex PCR. The sample comprises under 350,000 clones, 85% of which are singletons, and about 14% rests with the top ten. The specimen sequenced was peripheral blood. The receptors come from a human donor in a cohort sampled during active COVID-19.

V usage is TRBV27 and J usage is TRBJ2-7, with 8 bases that match TRBD1. V trimming: 2 bases; J trimming: 5 bases; junction bases outside the gene matches: 8. Germline CDR1 reads MNHEY; CDR2 reads SMNVEV (reference sequence). This CDR3 is 15 amino acids long. CDR3 loop: CASSLRGQVSHEQYF. The CDR3 bases are TGTGCCAGCAGTTTAAGGGGACAGGTATCGCACGAGCAGTACTTC.

This chain connects TRBV3-1 (or the pseudogene TRBV3-2) to TRBJ1-1; D is undetermined. V shed 2 bases and J shed 4 bases, with 11 bases lying between them. Germline values: CDR1 LGHDT, CDR2 YNNKEL (reference sequence). This CDR3 comprises 14 residues. DNA of the CDR3: TGTGCCAGCAGCCAAACTCGTCTGAGCACTGAAGCTTTCTTT. It is translated as CASSQTRLSTEAFF.

The rearrangement links TRBV29-1 to TRBJ1-1; 8 nucleotides match TRBD1. This CDR3 is 11 amino acids long. V dropped 3 bases and J dropped 11; count of bases not matched to a gene: 5. Germline assignment: CDR1 SQVTM and CDR2 ANQGSEA. CDR3 coding DNA: TGCAGCGTTGATAAGGACAGGGTGGCTTTCTTT. Amino acid sequence: CSVDKDRVAFF.

This sequence joins TRBV3-1 (or the pseudogene TRBV3-2) and TRBJ2-7; a weak D match, TRBD1 (5 bases). CDR3 length: 13 residues. Per the germline V gene, CDR1 is LGHDT and CDR2 is YNNKEL (reference sequence). Deletions cut 0 bases from V and 3 bases from J, with 6 bases between. The CDR3 DNA reads as TGTGCCAGCAGCCAAGAAGGGGACTACGAGCAGTACTTC. Translation: CASSQEGDYEQYF.

This chain joins TRBV6-5 and TRBJ1-2; perhaps TRBD1 as D (6 bases). Germline-derived CDR1 and CDR2 are MNHEY and SVGAGI. The V end was cut by 10 bases, the J end by 5 bases, with 23 bases between. This CDR3 has 15 amino acids. DNA of the CDR3: TGTGCCATACTCAGGGGCGGGCAGTGGGCTTATGGCTACACCTTC. The encoded protein is CAILRGGQWAYGYTF.

The chain has TRBV6-5 and TRBJ1-3; no definite D call. The CDR3 is 13 amino acids. Trimming cost V 4 bases and J 2 bases, with 6 bases left between them. Germline V CDR1 and CDR2: MNHEY, SVGAGI. CDR3 sequence (DNA): TGTGCCAGCAGTTCAAGAGCTGGAAACACCATATATTTT. Residues: CASSSRAGNTIYF.

The chain combines TRBV18 with TRBJ2-7; 9 bases are a match to TRBD1. The CDR3 runs to 13 residues. Germline V lookup: CDR1 KGHSH, CDR2 LQKENI. Trimming removed 6 bases from V and 5 bases from J; junction bases left unmatched: 5. Here the CDR3 DNA reads TGTGCCAGCTCTCCGGGACAGGGAAACGAGCAGTACTTC. Encoded protein: CASSPGQGNEQYF.

The chain recombines TRBV2 with TRBJ2-3; D possibly corresponds to TRBD2 (6 bases). From germline, CDR1 is SNHLY and CDR2 FYNNEI. The CDR3 covers 14 residues. V dropped 2 bases and J dropped 5 bases, with 11 bases sitting between them. The chain's CDR3 is CASSETRGIDTQYF. The CDR3 bases are TGTGCCAGCAGTGAAACGCGGGGAATAGATACGCAGTATTTT.

The chain combines TRBV15 with TRBJ2-3; 9 bases are shared with TRBD2. In germline, CDR1 is LNHNV, CDR2 YYDKDF (reference sequence). CDR3 length equals 18 residues. V was pared by 0 bases and J by 2 bases, with 9 bases of the junction left unmatched. CDR3 protein: CATSRDLIAGGSTDTQYF. CDR3 coding DNA: TGTGCCACCAGCAGAGATCTCATCGCGGGAGGGTCCACAGATACGCAGTATTTT.